The 3 T cell receptor beta chains below were found in one sample sequenced in a study of blood T cell repertoires in COVID-19 (dated by TCRdb to 2020 to 2022). Libraries were prepared through the immunoSEQ multiplex PCR assay. Drawn from immuneACCESS, this table holds only the in-frame rearrangements with V and J called that TCRdb kept. Clones are partly lost; checked studies trace under half to an unresolved V gene and leave the rest unexplained. This sample is represented by about 39,000 clones; more than 85% of them were singletons. Roughly 2.2% of the sample comes from the top ten. The sequencing input was peripheral blood. The receptor set was obtained from a man between 45 and 60 years old with active COVID-19.

This clone has a single count. This chain uses TRBV9 with TRBJ2-2; a weak D match, TRBD2 (7 bases). The CDR3 spans 17 residues. Per the germline V gene, CDR1 is SGDLS and CDR2 is YYNGEE. V lost 1 base and J lost 5, with 18 bases in between. The CDR3 spells CASSVSRPGGRTGELFF. CDR3 nucleotide sequence: TGTGCCAGCAGCGTATCCCGTCCGGGGGGCCGGACCGGGGAGCTGTTTTTT.

This chain uses TRBV19 with TRBJ1-1; maybe TRBD1 (6 bases). The CDR3 contains 12 residues. Germline V gene data show CDR1 as LNHDA and CDR2 as SQIVND (reference sequence). Trimming removed 6 bases at V and 8 bases at J, with 13 bases between. CDR3 DNA: TGTGCCAGTAGCCGGGGACATTTGGAAGCTTTCTTT. It encodes CASSRGHLEAFF.

The rearrangement links TRBV19 to TRBJ1-6; D is ambiguous. V dropped 0 bases and J dropped 10 bases, with 13 bases sitting between them. This CDR3 is 15 amino acids long. Germline CDR1 LNHDA, CDR2 SQIVND (reference sequence). CDR3 in DNA: TGTGCCAGTAGTATAGATGTGGAGGTGAGATCACCCCTCCACTTT. Translated, it gives CASSIDVEVRSPLHF.